One and the same sample provided the 12 T cell receptor beta chains below, sequenced in a study of T-cell memory formation after mild COVID-19. TCRdb itself ran the 5' RACE reads through MiXCR, one entry per CDR3 protein. Of tens of thousands of distinct CDR3 sequences in the sample, roughly an eighth are singletons; the top ten hold about 29%. Input material: PBMCs or a T cell subset sorted from them (not recorded which). Every receptor here comes from an adult woman who had mild COVID-19 (a few samples of this study predate the infection). Cell type and time point are not known.

The sample holds a few counts of this clonotype. This CDR3 is CSVEDRGADGYTF. The DNA for the CDR3 is TGCAGCGTTGAAGATCGGGGGGCCGATGGCTACACCTTC. The V call is TRBV29-1, the J call TRBJ1-2; the D gene is possibly TRBD1 (6 bases). V was clipped by 0 bases and J by 6 bases, with 11 bases between them. The CDR3 spans 13 residues. The V gene's germline CDR1 is SQVTM and CDR2 ANQGSEA.

This clonotype was observed a handful of times. J is TRBJ2-3 and V is TRBV28; D is unresolved. V lost 1 base to trimming and J lost 3 bases, with 8 bases between them. The CDR3 has 14 amino acids. Germline V gene lookup returns CDR1 MDHEN and CDR2 SYDVKM. The chain's CDR3 is CASSLSGRTDTQYF. CDR3 nucleotide sequence: TGTGCCAGCAGTTTATCTGGGCGGACAGATACGCAGTATTTT.

CDR3 in DNA: TGTGCCAGCAGCTTTAAAGCTAACTATGGCTACACCTTC. Protein: CASSFKANYGYTF. The chain carries TRBV7-9 and TRBJ1-2, with unresolved D. Between the trimmed V and J ends, which lost 3 bases and 0 bases, there was a span of 5 bases. Germline CDR1 is SEHNR and CDR2 is FQNEAQ (reference sequence). This CDR3 has 13 residues.

A few counts support this clonotype. The CDR3 DNA follows: TGCGCCAGCAGCCAAGAGGGGACTAGCGGCTACAATGAGCAGTTCTTC. This sequence encodes CASSQEGTSGYNEQFF. J is TRBJ2-1 and V is TRBV4-3, with TRBD2 matching 11 bases. From germline, CDR1 is LGHNA and CDR2 YSLEER. The CDR3 sequence is 16 residues long. The ends lost 0 bases at V and 3 bases at J; junction bases unmatched: 1.

The chain has TRBV12-3 or TRBV12-4 and TRBJ1-2; 10 nucleotides align to TRBD1. This CDR3 spans 13 amino acids. The ends lost 6 bases at V and 8 bases at J; junction bases unmatched: 6. Written as DNA, the CDR3 is TGTGCCAGCAGGCCGGGACAGGGGCGGGGCTACACCTTC. It translates to CASRPGQGRGYTF.

This clonotype was counted only a few times. This sequence joins TRBV29-1 and TRBJ1-1; the D gene is possibly TRBD1 (5 bases). V shed 8 bases and J shed 6 bases, with 19 bases lying between them. This CDR3 comprises 13 residues. The V gene's germline CDR1 is SQVTM and CDR2 ANQGSEA. The chain's CDR3 is CSSVERGFAEAFF. CDR3 coding DNA: TGCAGCTCGGTGGAGAGGGGCTTTGCTGAAGCTTTCTTT. The variable domain in full, completed from reference TRBV29-1 and TRBJ1-1, reads SAVISQKPSRDICQRGTSLTIQCQVDSQVTMMFWYRQQPGQSLTLIATANQGSEATYESGFVIDKFPISRPNLTFSTLTVSNMSPEDSSIYLCSSVERGFAEAFFGQGTRLTVV.

This chain joins TRBV4-3 and TRBJ2-1; TRBD2 aligns across 8 bases. Per germline, CDR1 LGHNA and CDR2 YSLEER. The CDR3 has 16 amino acids. The ends lost 1 base at V and 7 bases at J; junction bases unmatched: 9. CDR3 nucleotides: TGCGCCAGCAGCCAAGTAAAGGGACTAGAACTAAATGAGCAGTTCTTC. Its translation: CASSQVKGLELNEQFF.

V gene TRBV7-2 combines with J gene TRBJ1-5; 8 bases are shared with TRBD1. The germline gives CDR1 SGHTA, CDR2 FQGNSA. The ends lost 1 base at V and 5 bases at J; junction bases unmatched: 4. The CDR3 runs 15 residues. CDR3 sequence (DNA): TGTGCCAGCAGCTTAGGGGACAGGAGTTATCAGCCCCAGCATTTT. Encoded protein: CASSLGDRSYQPQHF.

This clonotype showed up just a few times. The rearrangement joins TRBV12-3 or TRBV12-4 to TRBJ2-3; no reliable D call. This CDR3 has 16 amino acids. The germline V and J ends were trimmed by 10 bases and 2 bases, with 22 bases remaining between them. The CDR3 sequence is CATSTGTTYYTDTQYF. The CDR3 DNA is TGTGCCACCTCAACCGGAACAACTTATTACACAGATACGCAGTATTTT.

This chain connects TRBV12-3 or TRBV12-4 to TRBJ2-7; 7 bases line up with TRBD1. The CDR3 length is 13 residues. The V segment lost 8 bases and the J segment 1 base; nucleotides outside the gene matches: 5. For the CDR3, the DNA is TGTGCCAGCGCAGGGACAGAGTCCTACGAGCAGTACTTC. This translates into CASAGTESYEQYF.

The V gene is TRBV6-6, the J gene TRBJ1-2, with TRBD1 identical over 7 bases. The CDR3 extends over 17 amino acids. The germline gives CDR1 MNHNY, CDR2 SVGAGI (reference sequence). V shed 2 bases and J 6 bases; nucleotides not matched to a gene: 15. CDR3 amino acids: CASSYPSVEGAIDGYTF. CDR3 in DNA: TGTGCCAGCAGTTACCCTTCGGTGGAGGGGGCGATCGATGGCTACACCTTC.

There are a few counts of this clonotype. This rearrangement joins TRBV7-3 to TRBJ2-6; D remains ambiguous. V was clipped by 7 bases and J by 9 bases, with 13 bases between them. This CDR3 has 13 amino acids. Germline assignment: CDR1 SGHTA and CDR2 FQGTGA. The CDR3 region has the DNA TGTGCCAGCACCCCATCGGAAGGCAACGTCCTGACTTTC. This translates into CASTPSEGNVLTF.